This TCR beta chain came from a study of response to subunit inactivated influenza vaccine. There are 13 residues in the CDR3. Trimming took off 8 bases at V and 4 bases at J, with 11 bases between the two ends. TCRdb reprocessed the RT-PCR reads with MiXCR, giving one entry per CDR3 protein. The top ten clones hold 7.5% to 10% of a sample with 200,000 to 300,000 distinct CDR3 sequences, about 12% of them seen once. The TCR originated in a man aged 45-65 years who received an inactivated influenza vaccine. The specimen comprised non-naive T cells sorted from PBMCs, sampled around two weeks before vaccination. The chain employs TRBV12-3 or TRBV12-4 and TRBJ2-2; weak D call: TRBD2 (6 bases). In nucleotides, the CDR3 is TGTGCCAGCGGACGGGGGTTCACCGGGGAGCTGTTTTTT. The encoded protein is CASGRGFTGELFF.